This T cell receptor (beta chain) was profiled in a study of technical replicates of blood from a few donors. Data came from immunoSEQ multiplex PCR; TCRdb stores just in-frame clones and leaves some out. The table shows 65,000 to 85,000 clones, with 90% to 95% occurring only once. Germline lookup yields CDR1 WNHNN and CDR2 SYGVQD (reference sequence). This CDR3 has 14 residues. V dropped 0 bases and J dropped 8; count of bases not matched to a gene: 1. The chain recombines TRBV10-1 with TRBJ2-1; 10 bases agree with TRBD2. The source is a human donor in good health. The specimen sequenced was T cells isolated from PBMCs. CDR3 protein: CASSESGLAYEQFF. The CDR3 coding sequence is TGCGCCAGCAGTGAGTCGGGACTAGCGTATGAGCAGTTCTTC.